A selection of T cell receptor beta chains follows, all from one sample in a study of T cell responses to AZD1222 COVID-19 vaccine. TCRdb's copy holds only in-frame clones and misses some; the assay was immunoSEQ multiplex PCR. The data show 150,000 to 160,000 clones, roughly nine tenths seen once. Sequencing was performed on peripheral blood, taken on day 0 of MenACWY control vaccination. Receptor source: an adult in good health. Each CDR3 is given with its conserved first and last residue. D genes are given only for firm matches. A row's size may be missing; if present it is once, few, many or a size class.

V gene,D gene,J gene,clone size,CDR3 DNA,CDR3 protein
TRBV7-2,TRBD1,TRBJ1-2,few,TGTGCCAGCAGCTGGGGTGGGACAGGGGTTTATGGTGGCTACACCTTC,CASSWGGTGVYGGYTF
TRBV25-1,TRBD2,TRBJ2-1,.,TGTGCCAGCAGTCTAGCGGGAGGAATAATGGGTGAGCAGTTCTTC,CASSLAGGIMGEQFF
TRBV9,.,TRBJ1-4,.,TGTGCCAGCAGCGCGGCGGACGGGTCTAAGAGAAAACTGTTTTTT,CASSAADGSKRKLFF
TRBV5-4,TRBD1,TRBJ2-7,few,TGTGCCAGCAGCTTGGGGGGACAGCACTACGAGCAGTACTTC,CASSLGGQHYEQYF
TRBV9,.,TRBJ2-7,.,TGTGCCAGCAGCGTATCGTCGGTGGGGGAGCAGTACTTC,CASSVSSVGEQYF
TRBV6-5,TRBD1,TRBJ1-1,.,TGTGCCAGCAGCCGACAGGGCCGAAACACTGAAGCTTTCTTT,CASSRQGRNTEAFF
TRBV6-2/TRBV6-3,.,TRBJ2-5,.,TGTGCCAGCAGCCTCAGGGCGACCCAAGAGACCCAGTACTTC,CASSLRATQETQYF
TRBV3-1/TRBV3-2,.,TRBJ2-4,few,TGTGCCAGCAGCCAAGATCCTAGCCGGAAAAACATTCAGTACTTC,CASSQDPSRKNIQYF
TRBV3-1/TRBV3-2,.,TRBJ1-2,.,TGTGCCAGCAGCCAAGCGGTCGGCCGCCGACCGGGCTACACCTTC,CASSQAVGRRPGYTF
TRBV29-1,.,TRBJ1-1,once,TGCAGCGGGGGTGTAGGGGGAAACACTGAAGCTTTCTTT,CSGGVGGNTEAFF
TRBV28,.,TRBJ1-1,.,TGTGCCAGCAGCACGGTGAAAGTCAGGGACATGAACACTGAAGCTTTCTTT,CASSTVKVRDMNTEAFF
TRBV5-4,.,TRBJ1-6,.,TGTGCCAGCAGCGTCCGGGACCTGAATTCACCCCTCCACTTT,CASSVRDLNSPLHF
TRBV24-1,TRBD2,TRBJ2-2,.,TGTGCCACCAGTGCCTCGGGTCGGGAGGATGTGAACACCGGGGAGCTGTTTTTT,CATSASGREDVNTGELFF
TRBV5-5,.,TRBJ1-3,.,TGTGCCAGCAGCTTGAGTCAGGGTACCATATATTTT,CASSLSQGTIYF
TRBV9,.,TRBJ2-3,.,TGTGCCAGCAGCGTAGTAGAGGGGATCACAGATACGCAGTATTTT,CASSVVEGITDTQYF
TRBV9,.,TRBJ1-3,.,TGTGCCAGCAGCGCCGGAGTCATTGGAAACACCATATATTTT,CASSAGVIGNTIYF
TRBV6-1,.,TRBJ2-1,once,TGTGCCAGCAGTGAAGTTCCCCTTGTGGGCAATGAGCAGTTCTTC,CASSEVPLVGNEQFF
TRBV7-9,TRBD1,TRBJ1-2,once,TGTGCCAGCAGCTCAACCGGGACAGGGAACTATGGCTACACCTTC,CASSSTGTGNYGYTF
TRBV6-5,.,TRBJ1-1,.,TGTGCCACCGGGCAGAGCAGGCTGAACACTGAAGCTTTCTTT,CATGQSRLNTEAFF
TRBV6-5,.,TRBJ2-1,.,TGTGCCAGCAGAACCGGGTCTCACTACAATGAGCAGTTCTTC,CASRTGSHYNEQFF
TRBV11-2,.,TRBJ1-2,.,TGTGCCAGCACCGCCACAGGGTACAATGGCTACACCTTC,CASTATGYNGYTF
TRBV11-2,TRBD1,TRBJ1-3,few,TGTGCCAGCAGCCCCCAGGGGGGGGGAAACACCATATATTTT,CASSPQGGGNTIYF
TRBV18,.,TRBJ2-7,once,TGTGCCAGCTCACCACCGGCCGGGCACTACGAGCAGTACTTC,CASSPPAGHYEQYF
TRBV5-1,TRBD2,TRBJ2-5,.,TGCGCCAGCAGCTTTGGTGAGCGGGGGGACCAAGAGACCCAGTACTTC,CASSFGERGDQETQYF
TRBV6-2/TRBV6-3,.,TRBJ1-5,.,TGTGCCAGCAGTTACTCTCAGGACTTCCGGGCCCAGCATTTT,CASSYSQDFRAQHF
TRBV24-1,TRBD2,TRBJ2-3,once,TGTGCCACCAGTCGCGGACTAGCGGGGACTTCAGATACGCAGTATTTT,CATSRGLAGTSDTQYF
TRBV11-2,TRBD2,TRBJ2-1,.,TGTGCCAGCAGCTTAATCCCTAGCGGGGGGGCCGTTGAGCAGTTCTTC,CASSLIPSGGAVEQFF
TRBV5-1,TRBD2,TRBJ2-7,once,TGCGCCAGCAGCGGAGACGGGGGGGTCTCCTACGAGCAGTACTTC,CASSGDGGVSYEQYF
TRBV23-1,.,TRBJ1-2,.,TGCGCCAGCAGTCAATCTCCCCGGACATACTATGGCTACACCTTC,CASSQSPRTYYGYTF
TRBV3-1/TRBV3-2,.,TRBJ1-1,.,TGTGCCAGCAGCCAAGCTACACGGGGTGAAGCTTTCTTT,CASSQATRGEAFF
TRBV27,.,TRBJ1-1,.,TGTGCCAGCATCGGAGCTTTCTTT,CASIGAFF
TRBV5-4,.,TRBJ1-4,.,TGTGCCAGCAGCTTGGGCGGAGGCAGTGAAAAACTGTTTTTT,CASSLGGGSEKLFF
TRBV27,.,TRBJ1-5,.,TGTGCCAGCAGTTCGAAACAGGTGAATAGCAATCAGCCCCAGCATTTT,CASSSKQVNSNQPQHF
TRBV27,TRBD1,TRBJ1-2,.,TGTGCCAGCAGTTTAATGGGGACAGCTGGCTACACCTTC,CASSLMGTAGYTF
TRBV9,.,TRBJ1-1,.,TGTGCCAGCAGCGTAGCTGGAGGGGGCACTGAAGCTTTCTTT,CASSVAGGGTEAFF
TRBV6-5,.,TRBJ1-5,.,TGTGCCAGCAGTTTCGTGGGTCAGCCCCAGCATTTT,CASSFVGQPQHF
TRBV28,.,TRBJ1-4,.,TGTGCCAGCAGCGCTAATGAAAAACTGTTTTTT,CASSANEKLFF
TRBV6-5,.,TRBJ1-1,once,TGTGCCAGCAGTTACGGACAGTCGGGGGGGGCTTTCTTT,CASSYGQSGGAFF
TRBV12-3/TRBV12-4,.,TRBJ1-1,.,TGTGCCAGCAGTATCCGGGCTGAAGCTTTCTTT,CASSIRAEAFF
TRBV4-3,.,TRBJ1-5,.,TGCGCCAGCAGCCTAGTTAGACAGGGCAATCAGCCCCAGCATTTT,CASSLVRQGNQPQHF
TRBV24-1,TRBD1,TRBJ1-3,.,TGTGCCACCAGTGGGCAGGGGGACCACTCTGGAAACACCATATATTTT,CATSGQGDHSGNTIYF
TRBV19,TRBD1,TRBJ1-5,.,TGTGCCAGTAGTATCAGGACAGGGGCCTATAGCAATCAGCCCCAGCATTTT,CASSIRTGAYSNQPQHF